These 30 T cell receptor beta chains share one sample of origin, sequenced in a study of cytomegalovirus exposure and HLA in healthy donors. The PCR was carried out with 60 Vbeta primers and 13 Jbeta primers. The assay was immunoSEQ multiplex PCR, and TCRdb's table has in-frame clones only and misses some. The sample has more than 100,000 clones; approximately 82% are singletons. Sequencing was done on a sample of PBMCs. The source of these receptors is a man between 35 and 55 years old in good health and CMV-seronegative.

The chain combines TRBV10-3 with TRBJ1-2; possibly TRBD1 for D (6 bases). The CDR3 consists of 16 residues. The V gene lost 0 bases and the J gene lost 0 bases, with 11 bases spanning the gap. Germline V gene lookup returns CDR1 ENHRY and CDR2 SYGVKD. The CDR3 loop reads CAISESPGATNYGYTF. The DNA for the CDR3 is TGTGCCATCAGTGAGTCCCCAGGGGCTACTAACTATGGCTACACCTTC.

The genes are TRBV7-3 and TRBJ2-1; 8 bases line up with TRBD2. Germline values: CDR1 SGHTA, CDR2 FQGTGA. J gave up 3 bases and V 5 bases, and 6 bases lay outside the gene matches. The length of the CDR3 is 15 residues. The chain's CDR3 is CASSTLGLGYNEQFF. Written as DNA, the CDR3 is TGTGCCAGCAGCACGCTGGGACTAGGCTACAATGAGCAGTTCTTC.

The rearrangement uses TRBV29-1 and TRBJ2-1; 7 nucleotides agree with TRBD2. Germline loops: CDR1 SQVTM, CDR2 ANQGSEA. Trimming cost V 0 bases and J 9 bases; bases outside gene matches: 14. CDR3 length equals 16 residues. The CDR3 reads CSVEDRGGRPLSEQFF. The CDR3 DNA is TGCAGCGTTGAAGATCGAGGCGGGAGACCCCTTAGTGAGCAGTTCTTC.

Note on this clone: Other DNA sequences in the same sample also yield this CDR3. This chain joins TRBV5-1 and TRBJ2-7, with 10 bases matching TRBD1. With 5 bases clipped from V and 4 bases from J, the junction kept 6 bases outside the gene matches. This CDR3 is 14 amino acids long. Germline V gene sequence: CDR1 SGHRS, CDR2 YFSETQ. This CDR3 is CASRTGQGPYEQYF. In DNA form, the CDR3 reads TGCGCCAGCAGGACGGGACAGGGGCCATACGAGCAGTACTTC.

This rearrangement joins TRBV7-2 to TRBJ2-3, with D possibly being TRBD2 (7 bases). V lost 5 bases to trimming and J lost 0 bases, with 12 bases between them. The CDR3 sequence is 15 residues long. Germline V gives CDR1 SGHTA, CDR2 FQGNSA. The DNA for the CDR3 is TGTGCCAGCAGCAAGCGGGACATTAGCACAGATACGCAGTATTTT. This codes for CASSKRDISTDTQYF.

The chain couples TRBV7-6 to TRBJ2-5; D might be TRBD1 (6 bases). The CDR3 loop spans 17 amino acids. Germline V gene lookup returns CDR1 SGHVS and CDR2 FNYEAQ. Trimming removed 3 bases from V and 3 bases from J, with 20 bases in between. CDR3 coding DNA: TGTGCCAGCAGCTTTTTGGGTCGGACAGCGAGGGAAGAGACCCAGTACTTC. Translation: CASSFLGRTAREETQYF.

This clone was observed a handful of times. This chain joins TRBV7-9 and TRBJ2-3, with 7 positions matching TRBD2. This CDR3 spans 14 amino acids. CDR1 and CDR2 from the germline V gene are SEHNR and FQNEAQ (reference sequence). V was clipped by 2 bases and J by 5 bases; unmatched bases: 4. The DNA for the CDR3 is TGTGCCAGCAGCTTACTGGGGGGGAAAGATACGCAGTATTTT. Its protein is CASSLLGGKDTQYF.

V is TRBV5-4 and J is TRBJ2-1, with a weak D call TRBD1 (5 bases). From germline, CDR1 is SGHNT and CDR2 YYREEE (reference sequence). This CDR3 comprises 12 residues. Trimming cost V 4 bases and J 10 bases, with 12 bases left between them. The CDR3 DNA follows: TGTGCCAGCAGCGTTGACAGATCCGAGCAGTTCTTC. The encoded protein is CASSVDRSEQFF.

This clone turned up a few times. V gene TRBV11-3 combines with J gene TRBJ2-3, with 7 bases fitting TRBD1. The V segment lost 5 bases and the J segment 6 bases; nucleotides outside the gene matches: 11. Germline values: CDR1 SGHNT, CDR2 YENEEA. The CDR3 has 15 residues. The CDR3 DNA reads TGTGCCAGCAGCCTCCGGACAGGACCAGCGGATACGCAGTATTTT. It is translated as CASSLRTGPADTQYF.

This chain connects TRBV2 to TRBJ1-4; the D gene is possibly TRBD1 (6 bases). CDR3 size: 16 residues. V was clipped by 3 bases and J by 3 bases, with 14 bases between them. CDR1 is SNHLY, CDR2 FYNNEI, per germline. CDR3 in amino acids: CASSDRSSGANEKLFF. CDR3 nucleotides: TGTGCCAGCAGTGACAGGTCCTCAGGGGCTAATGAAAAACTGTTTTTT.

This chain joins TRBV6-6 and TRBJ2-7; no firm D call. V lost 6 bases to trimming and J lost 6 bases, with 9 bases between them. CDR3 length: 11 amino acids. CDR1 MNHNY and CDR2 SVGAGI come from the germline V gene (reference sequence). The CDR3 coding sequence is TGTGCCAGCAGGGCCGTCACCGAGCAGTACTTC. This codes for CASRAVTEQYF.

CDR3 coding DNA: TGTGCCAGTAGCCAACCGGGACAGAGCTCCTACGAGCAGTACTTC. Translated: CASSQPGQSSYEQYF. The chain links TRBV19 to TRBJ2-5, with 7 nucleotides matching TRBD1. The closer fit of TRBJ2-7 to the DNA end suggests the J call may be wrong. The CDR3 extends over 15 amino acids. Germline CDR1 is LNHDA and CDR2 is SQIVND (reference sequence).

The CDR3: CASSGDRGYSPLHF. CDR3 bases: TGTGCCAGCAGTGGGGACAGGGGTTATTCACCCCTCCACTTT. The chain recombines TRBV2 with TRBJ1-6, with TRBD1 matching over 10 bases. Trimming removed 4 bases from V and 8 bases from J; junction bases left unmatched: 2. CDR1 is SNHLY and CDR2 is FYNNEI in the germline V gene. This CDR3 comprises 14 residues.

The gene calls are TRBV5-1 and TRBJ1-2, with 8 bases aligning to TRBD1. From germline, CDR1 is SGHRS and CDR2 YFSETQ. The junction had 9 bases not matched to a gene; V was cut back by 4 bases and J by 4 bases. The CDR3 contains 15 residues. CDR3 sequence: CASSPPGQGAYGYTF. For the CDR3, the DNA is TGCGCCAGCAGCCCCCCCGGACAGGGAGCCTATGGCTACACCTTC.

In its sample, this clone was seen a few times. The CDR3 bases are TGTGCCAGCAGCTTGAGGACTAGCGGGGGCACAGATACGCAGTATTTT. It specifies CASSLRTSGGTDTQYF. The rearrangement joins TRBV5-4 to TRBJ2-3, with 12 bases fitting TRBD2. CDR1 and CDR2 from the germline V gene are SGHNT and YYREEE (reference sequence). The CDR3 runs to 16 residues. V lost 1 base and J lost 1; bases outside the gene matches: 1.

This sequence joins TRBV6-1 and TRBJ2-1, with D possibly being TRBD1 (5 bases). Per germline, CDR1 MNHNS and CDR2 SASEGT. The CDR3 extends over 15 amino acids. The V and J ends lost 3 bases and 0 bases respectively, with 9 bases between them. The CDR3 sequence: CASSDGASSYNEQFF. CDR3 DNA sequence: TGTGCCAGCAGTGATGGGGCGAGCTCCTACAATGAGCAGTTCTTC.

The chain links TRBV7-8 to TRBJ2-1, with 10 bases aligning to TRBD2. From germline, CDR1 is SGHVS and CDR2 FQNEAQ. This CDR3 comprises 15 residues. The trim removed 3 bases at V and 5 bases at J, leaving 4 bases unmatched. The CDR3 loop reads CASSFKLAGNNEQFF. In DNA form, the CDR3 reads TGTGCCAGCAGCTTTAAACTAGCGGGGAACAATGAGCAGTTCTTC.

The CDR3: CASRPEDVTPAYEQYF. CDR3 nucleotide sequence: TGCGCCAGCAGGCCTGAAGATGTTACACCCGCCTACGAGCAGTACTTC. The chain recombines TRBV5-1 with TRBJ2-7; D not resolved. This CDR3 has 16 residues. Germline V lookup: CDR1 SGHRS, CDR2 YFSETQ. V gave up 5 bases and J gave up 2 bases, with 20 bases separating them.

This clone was counted between two and nine times. V gene TRBV16 combines with J gene TRBJ2-1; 9 nucleotides agree with TRBD2. V dropped 1 base and J dropped 7; count of bases not matched to a gene: 8. The CDR3 has 16 amino acids. CDR1 KGHSY and CDR2 FQNENV come from the germline V gene. This CDR3 is CASSQFGGGAGNEQFF. The CDR3 nucleotides read TGTGCCAGCAGCCAATTCGGCGGGGGGGCCGGGAATGAGCAGTTCTTC.

The V and J genes are TRBV5-6 and TRBJ1-6, with 10 nucleotides matching TRBD1. CDR1 is SGHDT, CDR2 YYEEEE, per germline. This CDR3 comprises 16 residues. With 4 bases clipped from V and 4 bases from J, the junction kept 5 bases outside the gene matches. The CDR3 DNA reads as TGTGCCAGCAGCCGGACAGGGGGGCAGTATAATTCACCCCTCCACTTT. It is translated as CASSRTGGQYNSPLHF. Together with reference TRBV5-6 and TRBJ1-6, the CDR3 gives the full variable domain: DAGVTQSPTHLIKTRGQQVTLRCSPKSGHDTVSWYQQALGQGPQFIFQYYEEEERQRGNFPDRFSGHQFPNYSSELNVNALLLGDSALYLCASSRTGGQYNSPLHFGNGTRLTVT.

V is TRBV5-4 and J is TRBJ2-7, with TRBD2 matching over 9 bases. J was trimmed by 6 bases and V by 5 bases; bases with no gene match: 12. Germline V gene sequence: CDR1 SGHNT, CDR2 YYREEE (reference sequence). The CDR3 covers 15 residues. Written as DNA, the CDR3 is TGTGCCAGCAGTCGTCGGACTAGCGACAACTCCGAGCAGTACTTC. This sequence encodes CASSRRTSDNSEQYF. The entire variable domain, with the rest obtained from reference TRBV5-4 and TRBJ2-7, is as follows: ETGVTQSPTHLIKTRGQQVTLRCSSQSGHNTVSWYQQALGQGPQFIFQYYREEENGRGNFPPRFSGLQFPNYSSELNVNALELDDSALYLCASSRRTSDNSEQYFGPGTRLTVT.

The CDR3 sequence is CASRGQGASTEAFF. CDR3 nucleotides: TGTGCCAGCAGGGGACAGGGGGCGAGCACTGAAGCTTTCTTT. The V call is TRBV6-1, the J call TRBJ1-1, with 12 bases that match TRBD1. The CDR3 covers 14 residues. Germline V gene lookup returns CDR1 MNHNS and CDR2 SASEGT. V lost 6 bases to trimming and J lost 4 bases; unmatched junction nucleotides: 3.

CDR3 protein: CATTPTGSGEQYF. In DNA, the CDR3 is TGCGCCACCACCCCGACAGGGTCCGGGGAGCAGTACTTC. The rearrangement uses TRBV5-1 and TRBJ2-5; 7 positions agree with TRBD1. The junction had 16 bases not matched to a gene; V was cut back by 9 bases and J by 11 bases. From germline, CDR1 is SGHRS and CDR2 YFSETQ. The CDR3 has 13 amino acids.

The chain combines TRBV6-5 with TRBJ1-4; 7 bases line up with TRBD1. The CDR3 covers 14 residues. Germline V CDR1 and CDR2: MNHEY, SVGAGI. V was clipped by 6 bases and J by 6 bases; unmatched bases: 7. The CDR3 sequence: CASSSGQFYEKLFF. DNA for the CDR3: TGTGCCAGCAGCTCGGGACAGTTTTATGAAAAACTGTTTTTT.

This clone appeared a few times. The sample contains more than one DNA sequence encoding this CDR3. V is TRBV28 and J is TRBJ2-7; tentative D call: TRBD2 (6 bases). This CDR3 spans 14 amino acids. Germline lookup yields CDR1 MDHEN and CDR2 SYDVKM. Trimming shortened V by 2 bases and J by 1 base, and 9 bases separated the two germline ends. CDR3 bases: TGTGCCAGCAGTTTAAATGCGGGATCCTACGAGCAGTACTTC. It yields the protein CASSLNAGSYEQYF.

This clone was seen just once. This chain uses TRBV5-1 with TRBJ2-1, with D maybe TRBD2 (5 bases). The V and J ends lost 0 bases and 0 bases respectively, with 7 bases between them. The germline V gene encodes CDR1 SGHRS and CDR2 YFSETQ. This CDR3 region has 15 residues. In DNA form, the CDR3 reads TGCGCCAGCAGCTTGGAGGGAGTCTCCTACAATGAGCAGTTCTTC. Its protein is CASSLEGVSYNEQFF. Using reference TRBV5-1 and TRBJ2-1 for the parts outside the CDR3, the full variable domain is KAGVTQTPRYLIKTRGQQVTLSCSPISGHRSVSWYQQTPGQGLQFLFEYFSETQRNKGNFPGRFSGRQFSNSRSEMNVSTLELGDSALYLCASSLEGVSYNEQFFGPGTRLTVL.

The chain employs TRBV5-6 and TRBJ2-5; TRBD1 matches at 7 bases. The CDR3 totals 15 residues. Per the germline V gene, CDR1 is SGHDT and CDR2 is YYEEEE. V was clipped by 0 bases and J by 4 bases; unmatched bases: 6. CDR3 sequence: CASSLVTGVRETQYF. CDR3 DNA: TGTGCCAGCAGCTTGGTTACAGGGGTGCGAGAGACCCAGTACTTC.

The chain employs TRBV27 and TRBJ2-5; maybe TRBD2 (7 bases). Germline CDR1 reads MNHEY; CDR2 reads SMNVEV (reference sequence). Between the trimmed V and J ends, which lost 5 bases and 3 bases, there was a span of 13 bases. The CDR3 sequence is 14 residues long. This CDR3 reads CASSPRGRKETQYF. Here the CDR3 DNA reads TGTGCCAGCAGTCCGCGGGGGCGGAAAGAGACCCAGTACTTC.

The rearrangement links TRBV5-5 to TRBJ2-1; the match to TRBD2 covers 8 bases. The CDR3 length is 15 residues. Unmatched junction bases numbered 2, after V lost 2 bases and J lost 1 base. CDR1 SGHKS and CDR2 YYEKEE come from the germline V gene (reference sequence). The CDR3 sequence: CASSFGRGSYNEQFF. As DNA, the CDR3 is TGTGCCAGCAGCTTCGGGAGGGGTTCCTACAATGAGCAGTTCTTC.

CDR3 amino acids: CASSATGSGNTIYF. The CDR3 bases are TGTGCCAGCAGCGCCACGGGCTCTGGAAACACCATATATTTT. The rearrangement uses TRBV7-6 and TRBJ1-3; D call uncertain. This CDR3 has 14 residues. V was pared by 5 bases and J by 0 bases, with 8 bases between. Germline lookup yields CDR1 SGHVS and CDR2 FNYEAQ.